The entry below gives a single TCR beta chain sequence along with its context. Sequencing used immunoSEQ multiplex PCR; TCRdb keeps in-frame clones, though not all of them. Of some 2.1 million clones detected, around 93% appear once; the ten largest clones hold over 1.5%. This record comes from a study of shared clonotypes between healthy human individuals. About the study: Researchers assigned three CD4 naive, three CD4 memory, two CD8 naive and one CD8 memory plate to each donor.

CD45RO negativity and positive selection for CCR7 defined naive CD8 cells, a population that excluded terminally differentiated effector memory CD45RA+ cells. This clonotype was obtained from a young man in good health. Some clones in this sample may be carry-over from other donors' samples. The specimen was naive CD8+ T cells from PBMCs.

The CDR3 protein is CASRDLAGGTDTQYF. The CDR3 nucleotides are TGTGCCAGTAGGGACTTAGCCGGGGGCACAGATACGCAGTATTTT. The V and J genes are TRBV6-1 and TRBJ2-3, with D perhaps TRBD2 (6 bases). The length of the CDR3 is 15 residues. CDR1 MNHNS and CDR2 SASEGT come from the germline V gene. V lost 9 bases and J 1 base, leaving 17 bases between the germline ends.